Below are 20 T cell receptor beta chains sequenced from a single sample in a study of OX40 agonist ivuxolimab in advanced cancers. The protocol was immunoSEQ multiplex PCR, while the TCRdb copy is restricted to in-frame clones and leaves out a portion. The sample lists 78,000 or so clones; about nine tenths were seen once. The sample here was CD4+ or CD8+ T cells sorted from blood, taken in a trial of the OX40 agonist ivuxolimab. The receptors originated from an adult with an advanced solid tumor such as melanoma, head and neck, liver or kidney cancer.

The CDR3 loop reads CATSRESRRTGELFF. In DNA, the CDR3 is TGTGCCACCAGCAGAGAGTCCAGAAGGACCGGGGAGCTGTTTTTT. This chain joins TRBV15 and TRBJ2-2; D unresolved. From germline, CDR1 is LNHNV and CDR2 YYDKDF (reference sequence). Trimming took 0 bases from V and 5 from J, leaving 10 bases between them. The CDR3 has 15 residues.

This chain joins TRBV14 and TRBJ2-2, with D possibly matching TRBD1 (6 bases). V was pared by 6 bases and J by 6 bases, with 8 bases between. This CDR3 region has 12 residues. Germline V lookup: CDR1 SGHDN, CDR2 FVKESK. The CDR3 DNA sequence: TGTGCCAGCAGAAAGGGGGCCGGGGAGCTGTTTTTT. It is translated as CASRKGAGELFF.

This chain uses TRBV5-1 with TRBJ2-2; no reliable D call. V was cut by 7 bases and J by 1 base, with 14 bases left in between. Germline CDR1 reads SGHRS; CDR2 reads YFSETQ. The CDR3 is 15 residues long. CDR3 sequence reads: CASGSDGLNTGELFF. The CDR3 region has the DNA TGCGCCAGCGGCTCAGACGGGTTGAACACCGGGGAGCTGTTTTTT.

This chain connects TRBV11-1 to TRBJ1-1; perhaps TRBD1 as D (6 bases). Germline CDR1 is SGHAT and CDR2 is FQDESV (reference sequence). The CDR3 is 17 amino acids. With 5 bases removed from V and 0 bases from J, the gap between germline ends came to 19 bases. The CDR3 protein is CASSPDRPHILNTEAFF. CDR3 nucleotide sequence: TGTGCCAGCAGCCCGGACAGACCCCATATTTTGAACACTGAAGCTTTCTTT. The full variable domain, its missing parts supplied by reference TRBV11-1 and TRBJ1-1, is EAEVAQSPRYKITEKSQAVAFWCDPISGHATLYWYRQILGQGPELLVQFQDESVVDDSQLPKDRFSAERLKGVDSTLKIQPAELGDSAMYLCASSPDRPHILNTEAFFGQGTRLTVV.

The chain links TRBV5-4 to TRBJ2-3; either TRBD1 or TRBD2 may fit D (5 bases each). Per germline, CDR1 SGHNT and CDR2 YYREEE (reference sequence). V was clipped by 0 bases and J by 5 bases, with 10 bases between them. This CDR3 spans 14 amino acids. As DNA, the CDR3 is TGTGCCAGCAGCTTGGTCGGGGCAGAAGATACGCAGTATTTT. Residues: CASSLVGAEDTQYF.

The chain uses TRBV6-1 and TRBJ2-5; either TRBD1 or TRBD2 may supply D (5 bases each). This CDR3 has 15 amino acids. V was clipped by 2 bases and J by 7 bases, with 17 bases between them. Germline CDR1 is MNHNS and CDR2 is SASEGT. The CDR3 sequence: CASSEMGGGSATQYF. The CDR3 DNA follows: TGTGCCAGCAGTGAAATGGGTGGGGGATCGGCGACCCAGTACTTC.

This chain links TRBV9 with TRBJ2-3; 9 bases are shared with TRBD2. The CDR3 contains 17 residues. The V segment lost 0 bases and the J segment 4 bases; nucleotides outside the gene matches: 9. CDR1 is SGDLS and CDR2 is YYNGEE in the germline V gene. CDR3 in DNA: TGTGCCAGCAGCGTAGCAAGGGGGCGGGAGGGTCCAGATACGCAGTATTTT. Translation: CASSVARGREGPDTQYF.

The chain employs TRBV5-4 and TRBJ2-1; D remains unclear. The CDR3 has 13 residues. V gave up 0 bases and J gave up 3 bases, with 4 bases separating them. In germline, CDR1 is SGHNT, CDR2 YYREEE (reference sequence). CDR3 loop: CASSLADYNEQFF. CDR3 sequence (DNA): TGTGCCAGCAGCTTGGCCGACTACAATGAGCAGTTCTTC.

The gene calls are TRBV4-1 and TRBJ2-2; 7 positions agree with TRBD2. Per the germline V gene, CDR1 is MGHRA and CDR2 is YSYEKL. The V and J ends lost 4 bases and 0 bases, in that order; junction bases with no gene match: 8. The CDR3 has 17 amino acids. As DNA, the CDR3 is TGCGCCAGCAGCCTATTAGTAGCGGGTACGAACACCGGGGAGCTGTTTTTT. This gives the protein CASSLLVAGTNTGELFF.

The V call is TRBV6-1, the J call TRBJ1-5; TRBD1 matches 7 bases. This CDR3 has 17 residues. Germline V lookup: CDR1 MNHNS, CDR2 SASEGT. Trimming removed 4 bases from V and 4 bases from J; junction bases left unmatched: 13. The CDR3 DNA sequence: TGTGCCAGCAGTGCCCGACAGGGACGAGAGGAAAATCAGCCCCAGCATTTT. It is translated as CASSARQGREENQPQHF.

The V call is TRBV4-1, the J call TRBJ2-7; D uncertain. Deletions cut 3 bases from V and 1 base from J, with 10 bases between. Germline V gives CDR1 MGHRA, CDR2 YSYEKL. The CDR3 sequence is 14 residues long. The CDR3: CASSQVLQSYEQYF. CDR3 nucleotide sequence: TGCGCCAGCAGCCAGGTCCTCCAGTCCTACGAGCAGTACTTC.

V is TRBV18 and J is TRBJ1-1, with TRBD1 as a possible D gene (6 bases). This CDR3 spans 13 amino acids. Germline V lookup: CDR1 KGHSH, CDR2 LQKENI. V was clipped by 5 bases and J by 11 bases, with 18 bases between them. CDR3 loop: CASSERQEIWAFF. The CDR3 DNA follows: TGTGCCAGCTCAGAAAGACAGGAGATATGGGCTTTCTTT.

The chain carries TRBV7-3 and TRBJ2-5; D might be TRBD1 or TRBD2, each matching 6 bases. This CDR3 has 13 residues. Trimming removed 4 bases at V and 7 bases at J, with 13 bases between. Germline V gene sequence: CDR1 SGHTA, CDR2 FQGTGA. The DNA for the CDR3 is TGTGCCAGCAGCTCGGACGAGGGGGGGACCCAGTACTTC. It is translated as CASSSDEGGTQYF. The whole variable domain, remainder taken from reference TRBV7-3 and TRBJ2-5, is GAGVSQTPSNKVTEKGKYVELRCDPISGHTALYWYRQSLGQGPEFLIYFQGTGAADDSGLPNDRFFAVRPEGSVSTLKIQRTERGDSAVYLCASSSDEGGTQYFGPGTRLLVL.

The V gene is TRBV2, the J gene TRBJ1-1; D is uncertain. Trimming removed 6 bases at V and 3 bases at J, with 14 bases between. Germline values: CDR1 SNHLY, CDR2 FYNNEI. The CDR3 runs 14 residues. The CDR3 sequence is CASRTVGLDTEAFF. The CDR3 nucleotides read TGTGCCAGCAGAACCGTGGGGTTGGACACTGAAGCTTTCTTT.

The CDR3 loop reads CASSVGGAQYNEQFF. CDR3 nucleotide sequence: TGTGCCAGCAGCGTAGGAGGGGCCCAGTACAATGAGCAGTTCTTC. This chain joins TRBV9 and TRBJ2-1; D possibly matches TRBD1 or TRBD2 (5 bases each). V was pared by 0 bases and J by 4 bases, with 11 bases between. CDR1 is SGDLS and CDR2 is YYNGEE in the germline V gene. The CDR3 is 15 residues long. The variable domain in full, completed from reference TRBV9 and TRBJ2-1, reads DSGVTQTPKHLITATGQRVTLRCSPRSGDLSVYWYQQSLDQGLQFLIQYYNGEERAKGNILERFSAQQFPDLHSELNLSSLELGDSALYFCASSVGGAQYNEQFFGPGTRLTVL.

This rearrangement joins TRBV6-1 to TRBJ2-3; a possible D gene is TRBD1 (6 bases). This CDR3 has 14 amino acids. Deletions cut 6 bases from V and 1 base from J, with 11 bases between. Germline-derived CDR1 and CDR2 are MNHNS and SASEGT. The CDR3 loop reads CASSDRWGTDTQYF. The CDR3 DNA reads as TGTGCCAGCAGCGACAGGTGGGGCACAGATACGCAGTATTTT.

Only a few counts were recorded for this clone. The chain recombines TRBV5-6 with TRBJ2-5, with unresolved D. Germline lookup yields CDR1 SGHDT and CDR2 YYEEEE. Trimming shortened V by 4 bases and J by 3 bases, and 10 bases separated the two germline ends. This CDR3 comprises 13 residues. In DNA form, the CDR3 reads TGTGCCAGCAGCCCGGACGGTAAAGAGACCCAGTACTTC. Protein sequence: CASSPDGKETQYF. The whole variable domain, remainder taken from reference TRBV5-6 and TRBJ2-5, is DAGVTQSPTHLIKTRGQQVTLRCSPKSGHDTVSWYQQALGQGPQFIFQYYEEEERQRGNFPDRFSGHQFPNYSSELNVNALLLGDSALYLCASSPDGKETQYFGPGTRLLVL.

The J gene is TRBJ2-2, the V gene TRBV6-6; 9 nucleotides match TRBD1. The germline CDR1 and CDR2 sequences are MNHNY and SVGAGI (reference sequence). Germline trimming cut 6 bases from V and 1 base from J; bases unmatched to any gene: 3. There are 15 residues in the CDR3. The CDR3, as DNA: TGTGCCAGCAGACAGACAGGGGGGAACACCGGGGAGCTGTTTTTT. Translating gives CASRQTGGNTGELFF.

The chain recombines TRBV5-1 with TRBJ1-6; 7 nucleotides align to TRBD1. V trimming: 4 bases; J trimming: 6 bases; junction bases outside the gene matches: 7. CDR3 length equals 15 residues. Germline CDR1 and CDR2: SGHRS and YFSETQ. CDR3 loop: CASSISGQRNSPLHF. In DNA form, the CDR3 reads TGCGCCAGCAGCATTTCGGGACAGCGTAATTCACCCCTCCACTTT.

The chain employs TRBV10-3 and TRBJ1-3; D possibly corresponds to TRBD1 (5 bases). This CDR3 spans 13 amino acids. The V end lost 5 bases, the J end lost 4 bases, and 9 bases lay between the germline ends. Germline V gives CDR1 ENHRY, CDR2 SYGVKD. The CDR3 sequence: CAISWDGGNTIYF. DNA of the CDR3: TGTGCCATCAGTTGGGACGGAGGAAACACCATATATTTT.